This T cell receptor (beta chain) was captured by sequencing in a study of T cell responses to AZD1222 COVID-19 vaccine. Comments on this clone: Its specificity is unknown.

General observations from the study: The span of vaccine-associated CD4 TCRs extended across spike, with dominance at 160-218 and 743-854.

Assay used: immunoSEQ multiplex PCR; TCRdb lists only in-frame clones, some missing. The sample lists about 120,000 clones, about 90% occurring once. The material sequenced was peripheral blood, taken on day 0 of AZD1222 vaccination. The receptor comes from an adult in good health.

The CDR3 sequence is CASSRGLNEKLFF. As DNA, the CDR3 is TGTGCCAGCAGCCGAGGACTTAATGAAAAACTGTTTTTT. V is TRBV11-1 and J is TRBJ1-4, with D unclear. The CDR3 consists of 13 residues. The germline V gene encodes CDR1 SGHAT and CDR2 FQDESV (reference sequence). V was clipped by 5 bases and J by 4 bases, with 8 bases between them.